A selection of T cell receptor beta chains follows, all from one sample in a study of Ad26.COV2.S vaccination and SARS-CoV-2 variants. Here immunoSEQ multiplex PCR was the method, and the copy in TCRdb shows in-frame clones only, minus some. The data show roughly 510,000 clones, approximately 88% seen once. This material consisted of peripheral blood, taken in a trial of Ad26.COV2.S vaccine versus placebo. These receptors came from a person aged 18-65 years who received the Ad26.COV2.S COVID-19 vaccine or a placebo. Both conserved end residues are part of each CDR3. Fields, in order: clone size, D gene, V gene, J gene, CDR3 protein, CDR3 DNA. The D gene is left open where the match is weak. Some rows have no size entry. The others give once, few or many, or a class for an expanded clone.

>.|.|TRBV5-6|TRBJ1-2
CASSLGQLSSYGYTF
TGTGCCAGCAGCTTGGGACAGCTTAGCTCCTATGGCTACACCTTC
>.|TRBD2|TRBV28|TRBJ2-1
CASSPGLAGTWDEQFF
TGTGCCAGCAGTCCCGGACTAGCGGGAACCTGGGATGAGCAGTTCTTC
>once|TRBD2|TRBV5-6|TRBJ2-7
CASSRTGTTRAYEQYF
TGTGCCAGCAGCCGCACCGGGACTACTCGGGCCTACGAGCAGTACTTC
>.|.|TRBV25-1|TRBJ1-3
CASSEWGAEGNTIYF
TGTGCCAGCAGTGAATGGGGCGCGGAAGGAAACACCATATATTTT
>.|.|TRBV11-2|TRBJ2-1
CASSFISEQFF
TGTGCCAGCAGCTTTATATCTGAGCAGTTCTTC
>.|.|TRBV29-1|TRBJ1-1
CSGIRLERTEAFF
TGCAGCGGGATCAGGTTAGAGCGCACTGAAGCTTTCTTT
>.|.|TRBV9|TRBJ2-7
CASSVGSPLWSGSYEQYF
TGTGCCAGCAGCGTAGGATCCCCTTTGTGGTCCGGCTCCTACGAGCAGTACTTC
>.|TRBD1|TRBV28|TRBJ1-1
CASSWGTVLGRTEAFF
TGTGCCAGCAGTTGGGGGACAGTTCTAGGACGCACTGAAGCTTTCTTT
>once|.|TRBV28|TRBJ1-4
CASRATGKEKLFF
TGTGCCAGCAGAGCCACAGGGAAAGAAAAACTGTTTTTT
>.|.|TRBV5-1|TRBJ1-2
CASSLAPGTEYGYTF
TGCGCCAGCAGCTTGGCCCCCGGGACGGAATATGGCTACACCTTC